This TCR beta chain is from a study of blood T cell repertoires in COVID-19. About the study: Both acute and convalescent COVID-19 samples were obtained from the United States, Italy and Spain. PBMCs, B-cell-depleted T cells, or T cells were the source of the cDNA or gDNA that made up the material.

The authors' processing: The authors estimated nucleated cell counts from reference gene primer amplification. Sequencing was performed with immunoSEQ multiplex PCR; in TCRdb, only in-frame clones are kept and a portion is missing. V, J and clone size are those of that table, while D and trimming were read from the DNA. The data hold 260,000 or so clones, with around 82% observed a single time. Sequencing was done on a sample of peripheral blood. The clonotype originates from a man older than 75 with acute or convalescent COVID-19.

This CDR3 is CASSSDRGNTEAFF. The CDR3 nucleotides read TGCGCCAGCAGCTCAGACAGGGGGAACACTGAAGCTTTCTTT. The rearrangement uses TRBV5-1 and TRBJ1-1, with 8 bases aligning to TRBD1. This CDR3 spans 14 amino acids. Germline V lookup: CDR1 SGHRS, CDR2 YFSETQ. The junction had 2 bases not matched to a gene; V was cut back by 3 bases and J by 1 base.